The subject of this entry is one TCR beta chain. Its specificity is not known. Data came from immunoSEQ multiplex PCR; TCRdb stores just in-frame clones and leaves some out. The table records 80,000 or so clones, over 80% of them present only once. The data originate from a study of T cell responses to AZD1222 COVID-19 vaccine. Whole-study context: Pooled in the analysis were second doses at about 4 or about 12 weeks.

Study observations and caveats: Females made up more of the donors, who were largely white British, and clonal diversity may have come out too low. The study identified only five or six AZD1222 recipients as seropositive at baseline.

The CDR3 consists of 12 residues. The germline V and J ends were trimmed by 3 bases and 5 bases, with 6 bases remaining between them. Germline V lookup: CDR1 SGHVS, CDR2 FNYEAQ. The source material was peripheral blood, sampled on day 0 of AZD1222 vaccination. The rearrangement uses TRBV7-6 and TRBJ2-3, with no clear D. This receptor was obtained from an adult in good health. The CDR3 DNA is TGTGCCAGCAGCTTCCTTGGAGATACGCAGTATTTT. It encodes CASSFLGDTQYF.